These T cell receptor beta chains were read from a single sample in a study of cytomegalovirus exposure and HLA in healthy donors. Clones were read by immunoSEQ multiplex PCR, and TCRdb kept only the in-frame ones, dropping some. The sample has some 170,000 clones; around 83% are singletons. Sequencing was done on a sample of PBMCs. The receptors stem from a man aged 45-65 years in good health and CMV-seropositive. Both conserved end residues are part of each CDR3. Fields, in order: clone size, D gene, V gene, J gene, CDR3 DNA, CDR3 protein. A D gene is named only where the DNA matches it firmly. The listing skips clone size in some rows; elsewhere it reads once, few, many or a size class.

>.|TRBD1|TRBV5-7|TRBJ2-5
TGTGCCAGCAGCCCCGACAGGGGGCTTGAGACCCAGTACTTC
CASSPDRGLETQYF
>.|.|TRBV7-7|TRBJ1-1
TGTGCCAGCAGTAGCGAGGTGGGGACTGAAGCTTTCTTT
CASSSEVGTEAFF
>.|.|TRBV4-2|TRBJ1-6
TGTGCCAGCAGCCAAACCGGGTCCTATAATTCACCCCTCCACTTT
CASSQTGSYNSPLHF
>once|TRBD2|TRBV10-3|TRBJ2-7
TGTGCCATCAGTCCGGGACTAGCGGATTTATACGAGCAGTACTTC
CAISPGLADLYEQYF
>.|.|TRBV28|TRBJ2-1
TGTGCCAGCAGTCCAAATAACAGGTATGAGCAGTTCTTC
CASSPNNRYEQFF
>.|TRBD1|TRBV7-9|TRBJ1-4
TGTTCCAGCAGCGACCGACAGGGACCTAATGAAAAACTGTTTTTT
CSSSDRQGPNEKLFF
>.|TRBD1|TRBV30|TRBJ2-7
TGTGCCTGGAGTGGACAGGGGCCCTCCGAGCAGTACTTC
CAWSGQGPSEQYF
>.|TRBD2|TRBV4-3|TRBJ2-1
TGCGCCAGCAGCCAAGGGAGCGGGGGGTACAATGAGCAGTTCTTC
CASSQGSGGYNEQFF
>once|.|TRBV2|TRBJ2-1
TGTGCCAGCAATGAGGGACTCCTTGTGCATGAGCAGTTCTTC
CASNEGLLVHEQFF
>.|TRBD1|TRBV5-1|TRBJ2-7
TGCGCCAGCAGCTTAGGAGACAGGGGAGCCTACGAGCAGTACTTC
CASSLGDRGAYEQYF
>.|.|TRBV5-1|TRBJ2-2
TGCGCCAGCAGCTTGGGCAGAGGAGGTTACACCGGGGAGCTGTTTTTT
CASSLGRGGYTGELFF
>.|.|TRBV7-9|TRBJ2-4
TGTGCCAGCAGCCAAGACATTTTAGCCAAAAACATTCAGTACTTC
CASSQDILAKNIQYF
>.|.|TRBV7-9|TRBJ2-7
TGTGCCAGCAGCTCGACCCGGGGAACCTACGAGCAGTACTTC
CASSSTRGTYEQYF
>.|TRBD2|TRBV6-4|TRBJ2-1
TGTGCCAGCAGCTTAAGCGGGGGCGGCAATGAGCAGTTCTTC
CASSLSGGGNEQFF
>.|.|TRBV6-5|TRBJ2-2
TGTGCCAGCGGCCCATTTGAAGCCGGGGAGCTGTTTTTT
CASGPFEAGELFF
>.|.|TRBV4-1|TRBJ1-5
TGCGCCAGCAGCCCAAGCGATGGGAGGGAACCGAGACTTCAGAGGCTCCAGCATTTT
CASSPSDGREPRLQRLQHF
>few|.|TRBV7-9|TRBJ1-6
TGTGCCAGCAGCGGGGGGACGGCCGCTAGCTCCTATAATTCACCCCTCCACTTT
CASSGGTAASSYNSPLHF
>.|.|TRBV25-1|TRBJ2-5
TGTGCCAGCAGTGAGATAGCTCCCGAGACCCAGTACTTC
CASSEIAPETQYF
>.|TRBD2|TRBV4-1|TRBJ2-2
TGCGCCAGCAGACTCGTAGCGGGAAACACCGGGGAGCTGTTTTTT
CASRLVAGNTGELFF
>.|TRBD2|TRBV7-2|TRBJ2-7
TGTGCCAGCTCCCCTAGCGGGAGTATCTACGAGCAGTACTTC
CASSPSGSIYEQYF
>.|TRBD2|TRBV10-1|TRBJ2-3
TGCGCCAGCAGCCTAGCGGGAGGTGGGACAGATACGCAGTATTTT
CASSLAGGGTDTQYF
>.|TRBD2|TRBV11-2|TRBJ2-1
TGTGCCAGCAGCTCAGGGGCGGGGGGCTCCTACAATGAGCAGTTCTTC
CASSSGAGGSYNEQFF
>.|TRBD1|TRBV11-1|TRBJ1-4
TGTGCCAGCAGCCCAACGACAGGGACTAATGAAAAACTGTTTTTT
CASSPTTGTNEKLFF
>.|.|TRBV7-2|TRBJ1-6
TGTGCCAGCAGCCCAGGGGCCTCGCATAATTCACCCCTCCACTTT
CASSPGASHNSPLHF
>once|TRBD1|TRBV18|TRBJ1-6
TGTGCCAGCTCACCAGGACAGGGGGATAATTCACCCCTCCACTTT
CASSPGQGDNSPLHF
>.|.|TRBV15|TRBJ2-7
TGTGCCACCAGAGAGGGACAATACTACGAGCAGTACTTC
CATREGQYYEQYF
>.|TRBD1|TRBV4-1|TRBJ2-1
TGCGCCAGCAGCCAAGAAGGCGGACAGGCCCTGGGCGGTGAGCAGTTCTTC
CASSQEGGQALGGEQFF
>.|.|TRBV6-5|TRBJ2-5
TGTGCCAGCAGTTGGACTCCAGTCCTTGCTTGGGAGCAGTACTTC
CASSWTPVLAWEQYF
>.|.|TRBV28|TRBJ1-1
TGTGCCAGCAGCGTGAACACTGAAGCTTTCTTT
CASSVNTEAFF
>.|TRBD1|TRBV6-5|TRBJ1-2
TGTGCCAGCAGTTCATCCGGGACAGGACGCGTCTATGGCTACACCTTC
CASSSSGTGRVYGYTF
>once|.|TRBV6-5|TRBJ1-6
TGTGCCAGCAATAGGAGAGACTCACCCCTCCACTTT
CASNRRDSPLHF
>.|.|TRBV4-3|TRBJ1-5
TGCGCCAGCAGCCAAGAGTTTTTGGCCAGGGCGAATCAGCCCCAGCATTTT
CASSQEFLARANQPQHF
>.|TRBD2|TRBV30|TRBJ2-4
TGTGCCTGGAAGGGTAGCGGGCTAGCCAAAAACATTCAGTACTTC
CAWKGSGLAKNIQYF
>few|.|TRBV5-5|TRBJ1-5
TGTGCCAGCAGCTTGGGGGCCAGCAATCAGCCCCAGCATTTT
CASSLGASNQPQHF
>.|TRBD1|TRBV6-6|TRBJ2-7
TGTGCCAGCAGTTCGGACAGGGACCACGAGCAGTACTTC
CASSSDRDHEQYF
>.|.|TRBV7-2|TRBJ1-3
TGTGCCAGCAGCTCGGGGGGGGGCAGGCTTTACTCTGGAAACACCATATATTTT
CASSSGGGRLYSGNTIYF
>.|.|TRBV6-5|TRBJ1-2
TGTGCCAGCAGTGACAGCTCTAACTATGGCTACACCTTC
CASSDSSNYGYTF
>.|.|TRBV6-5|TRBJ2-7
TGTGCCAGCAGCCAAGGGACTCCAGCGAACTACGAGCAGTACTTC
CASSQGTPANYEQYF
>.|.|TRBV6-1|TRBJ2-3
TGTGCCAGCACCCCGTCTAGCACAGATACGCAGTATTTT
CASTPSSTDTQYF
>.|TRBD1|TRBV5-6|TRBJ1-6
TGTGCCAGCAGCTTGGAAGGGGGCGGCTCACCCCTCCACTTT
CASSLEGGGSPLHF
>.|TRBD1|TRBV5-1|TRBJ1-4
TGCGCCAGCAGCAGGGGGGACAGTTCTAATGAAAAACTGTTTTTT
CASSRGDSSNEKLFF
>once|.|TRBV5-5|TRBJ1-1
TGTGCCAGCAGCTTGGCCCCGGGGGTCACTGAAGCTTTCTTT
CASSLAPGVTEAFF
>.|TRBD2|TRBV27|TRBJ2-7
TGTGCCAGCAGCCCTACCGGGGGGAGTAAATACGAGCAGTACTTC
CASSPTGGSKYEQYF
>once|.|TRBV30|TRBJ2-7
TGTGCCTGGAGTACTCTCTACGAGCAGTACTTC
CAWSTLYEQYF
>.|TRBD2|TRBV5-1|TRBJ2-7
TGCGCCAGCAGCTTGGGGGCTAGCGGGGACTCCTACGAGCAGTACTTC
CASSLGASGDSYEQYF
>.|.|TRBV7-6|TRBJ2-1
TGTGCCAGCAGCTTTAGTTCGCTAGCTCTCCATGAGCAGTTCTTC
CASSFSSLALHEQFF
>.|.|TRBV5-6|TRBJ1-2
TGTGCCAGCAGCTTGCGGTTGGGGCCCGCTAACTATGGCTACACCTTC
CASSLRLGPANYGYTF
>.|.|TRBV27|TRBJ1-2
TGTGCCAGCAGTTTATCGCCCGGGGGAACCTATGGCTACACCTTC
CASSLSPGGTYGYTF
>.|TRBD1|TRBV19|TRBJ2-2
TGTGCCAGTAGGACAGGGGGCAACACCGGGGAGCTGTTTTTT
CASRTGGNTGELFF
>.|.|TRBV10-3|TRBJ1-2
TGTGCCATCAGTGAGTCGACTCCCAGCTCCCAGGGAGGCTACACCTTC
CAISESTPSSQGGYTF
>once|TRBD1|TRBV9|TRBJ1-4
TGTGCCAGCAGCGACGGGCCAACAGGGGATGAAAAACTGTTTTTT
CASSDGPTGDEKLFF
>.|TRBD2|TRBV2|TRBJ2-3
TGTGCCAGCAGGCGGGGGACTAGCGGGAGAACAGATACGCAGTATTTT
CASRRGTSGRTDTQYF
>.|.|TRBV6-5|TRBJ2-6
TGTGCCAGCAGTTACCGGGTCTCTGGGGCCAACGTCCTGACTTTC
CASSYRVSGANVLTF